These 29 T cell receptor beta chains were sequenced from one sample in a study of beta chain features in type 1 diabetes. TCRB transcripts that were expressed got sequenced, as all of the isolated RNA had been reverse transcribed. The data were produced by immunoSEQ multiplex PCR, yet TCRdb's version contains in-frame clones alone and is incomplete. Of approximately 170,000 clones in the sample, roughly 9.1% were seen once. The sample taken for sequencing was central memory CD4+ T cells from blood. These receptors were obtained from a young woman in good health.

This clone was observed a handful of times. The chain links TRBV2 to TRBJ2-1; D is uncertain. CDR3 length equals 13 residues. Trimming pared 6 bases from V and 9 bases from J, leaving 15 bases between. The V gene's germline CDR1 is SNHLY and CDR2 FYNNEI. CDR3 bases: TGTGCCAGCAGGGCGGAAGTTGATAGTGAGCAGTTCTTC. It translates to CASRAEVDSEQFF.

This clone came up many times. This CDR3 is CAWSVLTSGGGETQYF. DNA for the CDR3: TGTGCCTGGAGTGTTCTGACTAGCGGAGGGGGAGAGACCCAGTACTTC. This chain connects TRBV30 to TRBJ2-5; 9 positions match TRBD2. Looked up from germline, CDR1 is GTSNPN and CDR2 is SVGIG (reference sequence). The CDR3 runs 16 residues. The junction had 9 bases not matched to a gene; V was cut back by 0 bases and J by 4 bases.

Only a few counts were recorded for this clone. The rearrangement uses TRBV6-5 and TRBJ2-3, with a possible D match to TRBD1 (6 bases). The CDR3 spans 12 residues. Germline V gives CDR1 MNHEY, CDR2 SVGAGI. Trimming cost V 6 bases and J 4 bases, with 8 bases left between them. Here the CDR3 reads CASRTGSDTQYF. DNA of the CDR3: TGTGCCAGCAGAACAGGGTCAGATACGCAGTATTTT.

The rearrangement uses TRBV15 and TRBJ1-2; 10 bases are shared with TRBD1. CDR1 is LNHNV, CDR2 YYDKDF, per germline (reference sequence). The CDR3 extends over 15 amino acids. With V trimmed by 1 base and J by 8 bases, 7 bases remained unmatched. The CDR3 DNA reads TGTGCCACCAGCAGAGGTGGGACAGGGGTAGAAGGCTACACCTTC. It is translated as CATSRGGTGVEGYTF.

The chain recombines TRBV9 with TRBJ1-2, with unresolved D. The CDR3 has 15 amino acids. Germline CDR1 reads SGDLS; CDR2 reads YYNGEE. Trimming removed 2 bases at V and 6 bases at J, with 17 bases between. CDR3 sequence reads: CASSVSGKPWDGYTF. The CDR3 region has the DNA TGTGCCAGCAGCGTCTCCGGGAAGCCCTGGGATGGCTACACCTTC.

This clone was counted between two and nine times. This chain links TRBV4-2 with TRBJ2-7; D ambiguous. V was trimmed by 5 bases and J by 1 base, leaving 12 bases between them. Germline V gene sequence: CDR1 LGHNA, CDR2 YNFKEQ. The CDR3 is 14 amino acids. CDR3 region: CASSSTADSYEQYF. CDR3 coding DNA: TGTGCCAGCAGCTCTACGGCGGATTCCTACGAGCAGTACTTC.

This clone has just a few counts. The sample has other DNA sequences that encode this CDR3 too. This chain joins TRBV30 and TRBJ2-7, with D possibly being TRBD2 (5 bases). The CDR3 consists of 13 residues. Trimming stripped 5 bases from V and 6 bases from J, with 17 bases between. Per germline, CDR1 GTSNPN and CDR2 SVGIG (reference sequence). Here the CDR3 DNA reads TGTGCCTGGGGAGGAGTGTCGGTCAGCGAGCAGTACTTC. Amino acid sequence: CAWGGVSVSEQYF.

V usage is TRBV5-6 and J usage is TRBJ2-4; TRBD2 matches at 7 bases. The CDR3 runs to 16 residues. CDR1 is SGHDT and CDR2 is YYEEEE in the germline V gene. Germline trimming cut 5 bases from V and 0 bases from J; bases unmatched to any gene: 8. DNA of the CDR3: TGTGCCAGCAGTTCGCGGGGGAGGGGAGCCAAAAACATTCAGTACTTC. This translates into CASSSRGRGAKNIQYF. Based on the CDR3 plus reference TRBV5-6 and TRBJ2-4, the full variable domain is DAGVTQSPTHLIKTRGQQVTLRCSPKSGHDTVSWYQQALGQGPQFIFQYYEEEERQRGNFPDRFSGHQFPNYSSELNVNALLLGDSALYLCASSSRGRGAKNIQYFGAGTRLSVL.

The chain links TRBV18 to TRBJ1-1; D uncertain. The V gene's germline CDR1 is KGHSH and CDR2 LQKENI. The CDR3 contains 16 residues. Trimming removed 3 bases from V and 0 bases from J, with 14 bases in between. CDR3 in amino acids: CASSPIVAGMNTEAFF. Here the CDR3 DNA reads TGTGCCAGCTCACCGATAGTCGCGGGCATGAACACTGAAGCTTTCTTT.

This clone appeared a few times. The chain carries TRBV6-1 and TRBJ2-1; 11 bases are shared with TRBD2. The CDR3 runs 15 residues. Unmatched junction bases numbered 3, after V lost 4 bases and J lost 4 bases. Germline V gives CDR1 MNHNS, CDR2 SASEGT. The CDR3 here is CASSATSGGYNEQFF. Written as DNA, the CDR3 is TGTGCCAGCAGTGCCACTAGCGGGGGATACAATGAGCAGTTCTTC.

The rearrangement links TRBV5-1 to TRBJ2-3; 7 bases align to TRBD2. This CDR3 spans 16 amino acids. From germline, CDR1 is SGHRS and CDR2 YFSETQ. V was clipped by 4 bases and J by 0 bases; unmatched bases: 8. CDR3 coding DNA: TGCGCCAGCAGCGGACCATCGGGACTAAGCACAGATACGCAGTATTTT. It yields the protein CASSGPSGLSTDTQYF.

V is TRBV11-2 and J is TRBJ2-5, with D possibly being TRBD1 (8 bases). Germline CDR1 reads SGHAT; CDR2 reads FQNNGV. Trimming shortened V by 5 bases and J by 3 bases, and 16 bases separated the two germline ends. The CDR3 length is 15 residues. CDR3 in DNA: TGTGCCAGCAGCGCTTCACAGGGGGGGGAAGAGACCCAGTACTTC. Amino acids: CASSASQGGEETQYF.

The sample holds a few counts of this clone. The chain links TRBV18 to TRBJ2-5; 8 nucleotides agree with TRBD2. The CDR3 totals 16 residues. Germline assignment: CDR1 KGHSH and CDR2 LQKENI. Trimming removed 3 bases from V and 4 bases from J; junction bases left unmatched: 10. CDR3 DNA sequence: TGTGCCAGCTCACCGCGGAACGGGGGGGCCGGAGAGACCCAGTACTTC. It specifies CASSPRNGGAGETQYF. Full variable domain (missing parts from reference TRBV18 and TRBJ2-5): NAGVMQNPRHLVRRRGQEARLRCSPMKGHSHVYWYRQLPEEGLKFMVYLQKENIIDESGMPKERFSAEFPKEGPSILRIQQVVRGDSAAYFCASSPRNGGAGETQYFGPGTRLLVL.

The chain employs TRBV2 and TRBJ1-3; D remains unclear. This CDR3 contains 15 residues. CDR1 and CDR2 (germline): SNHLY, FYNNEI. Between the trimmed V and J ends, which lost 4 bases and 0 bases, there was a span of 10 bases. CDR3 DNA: TGTGCCAGCAGTGCAAGCCCAAGCTCTGGAAACACCATATATTTT. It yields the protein CASSASPSSGNTIYF.

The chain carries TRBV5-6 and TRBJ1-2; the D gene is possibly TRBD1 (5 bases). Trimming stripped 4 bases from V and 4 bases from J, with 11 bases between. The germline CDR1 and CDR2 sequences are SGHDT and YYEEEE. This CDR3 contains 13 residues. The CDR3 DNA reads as TGTGCCAGCAGCGGGGCGGACGCCTATGGCTACACCTTC. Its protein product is CASSGADAYGYTF.

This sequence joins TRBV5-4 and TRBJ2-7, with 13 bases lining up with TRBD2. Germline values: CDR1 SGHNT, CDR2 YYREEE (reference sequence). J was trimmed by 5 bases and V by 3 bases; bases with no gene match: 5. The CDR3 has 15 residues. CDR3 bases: TGTGCCAGCAGCTCGTGGACTAGCGGGGGCCACGAGCAGTACTTC. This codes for CASSSWTSGGHEQYF.

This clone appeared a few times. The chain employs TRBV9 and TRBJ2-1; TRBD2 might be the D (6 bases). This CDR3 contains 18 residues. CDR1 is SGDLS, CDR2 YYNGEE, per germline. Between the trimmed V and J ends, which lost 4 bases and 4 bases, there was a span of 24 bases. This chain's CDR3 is CASSPHLLRDSRYNEQFF. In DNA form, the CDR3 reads TGTGCCAGCAGCCCCCACCTCCTCCGGGACTCGAGGTACAATGAGCAGTTCTTC. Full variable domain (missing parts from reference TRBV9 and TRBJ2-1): DSGVTQTPKHLITATGQRVTLRCSPRSGDLSVYWYQQSLDQGLQFLIQYYNGEERAKGNILERFSAQQFPDLHSELNLSSLELGDSALYFCASSPHLLRDSRYNEQFFGPGTRLTVL.

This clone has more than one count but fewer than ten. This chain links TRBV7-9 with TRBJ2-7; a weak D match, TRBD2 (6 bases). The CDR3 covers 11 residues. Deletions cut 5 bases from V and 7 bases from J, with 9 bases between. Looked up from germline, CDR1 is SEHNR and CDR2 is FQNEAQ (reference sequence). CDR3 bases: TGTGCCAGCAGCGTGGGAGGAGAGCAGTACTTC. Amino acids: CASSVGGEQYF. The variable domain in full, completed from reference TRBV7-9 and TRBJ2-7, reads DTGVSQNPRHKITKRGQNVTFRCDPISEHNRLYWYRQTLGQGPEFLTYFQNEAQLEKSRLLSDRFSAERPKGSFSTLEIQRTEQGDSAMYLCASSVGGEQYFGPGTRLTVT.

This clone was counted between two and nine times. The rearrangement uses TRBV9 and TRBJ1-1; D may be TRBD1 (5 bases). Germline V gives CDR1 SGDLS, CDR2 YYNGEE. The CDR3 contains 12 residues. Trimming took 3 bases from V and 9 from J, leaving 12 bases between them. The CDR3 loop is CASSEVAGKAFF. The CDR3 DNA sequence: TGTGCCAGCAGCGAAGTGGCAGGGAAAGCTTTCTTT.

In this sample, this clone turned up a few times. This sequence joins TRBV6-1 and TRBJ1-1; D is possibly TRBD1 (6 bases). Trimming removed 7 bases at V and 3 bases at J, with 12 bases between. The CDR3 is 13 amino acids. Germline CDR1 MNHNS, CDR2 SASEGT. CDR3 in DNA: TGTGCCAGCACAGGGCAGGGGTACACTGAAGCTTTCTTT. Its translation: CASTGQGYTEAFF.

The CDR3 reads CASNGQGAGDTEAFF. DNA of the CDR3: TGTGCCAGCAACGGACAGGGGGCTGGAGACACTGAAGCTTTCTTT. The rearrangement links TRBV6-5 to TRBJ1-1, with 11 bases aligning to TRBD1. Germline V gives CDR1 MNHEY, CDR2 SVGAGI. J lost 3 bases, V lost 7 bases, and 7 bases had no gene match. The CDR3 totals 15 residues.

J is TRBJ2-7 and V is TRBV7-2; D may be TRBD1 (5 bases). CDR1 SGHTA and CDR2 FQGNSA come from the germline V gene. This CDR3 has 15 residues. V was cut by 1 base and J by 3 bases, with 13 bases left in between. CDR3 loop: CASSLVIGAGYEQYF. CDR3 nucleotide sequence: TGTGCCAGCAGCTTAGTTATAGGGGCTGGCTACGAGCAGTACTTC.

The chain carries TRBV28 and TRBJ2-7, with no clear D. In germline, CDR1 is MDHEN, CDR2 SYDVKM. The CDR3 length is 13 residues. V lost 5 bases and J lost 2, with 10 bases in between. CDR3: CASSPTNTYEQYF. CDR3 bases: TGTGCCAGCAGTCCCACTAACACCTACGAGCAGTACTTC.

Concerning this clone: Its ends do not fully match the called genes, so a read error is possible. This CDR3 reads CASSPMTSGAETQYF. DNA for the CDR3: TGTGCCAGCAGTCCCATGACTAGCGGGGCAGAGACCCAGTACTTC. The chain joins TRBV10-3 to TRBJ2-5, with TRBD2 matching 11 bases. The CDR3 has 15 amino acids. Per germline, CDR1 ENHRY and CDR2 SYGVKD.

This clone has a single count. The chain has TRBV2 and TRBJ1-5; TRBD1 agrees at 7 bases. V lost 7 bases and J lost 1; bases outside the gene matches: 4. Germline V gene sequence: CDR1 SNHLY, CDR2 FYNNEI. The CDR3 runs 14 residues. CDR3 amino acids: CASKETGSNQPQHF. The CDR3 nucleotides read TGTGCCAGCAAGGAGACAGGGAGCAATCAGCCCCAGCATTTT.

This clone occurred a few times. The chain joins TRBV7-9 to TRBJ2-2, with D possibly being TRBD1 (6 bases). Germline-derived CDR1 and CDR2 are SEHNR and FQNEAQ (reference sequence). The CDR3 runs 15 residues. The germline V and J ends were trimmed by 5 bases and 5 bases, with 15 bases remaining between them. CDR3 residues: CASSLRTEGTGELFF. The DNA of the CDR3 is TGTGCCAGCAGCCTCAGGACAGAAGGAACCGGGGAGCTGTTTTTT.

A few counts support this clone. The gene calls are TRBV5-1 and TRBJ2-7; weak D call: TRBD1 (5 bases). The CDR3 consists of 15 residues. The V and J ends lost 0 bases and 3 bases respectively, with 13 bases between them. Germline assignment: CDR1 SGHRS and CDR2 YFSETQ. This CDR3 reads CASSLAPGADYEQYF. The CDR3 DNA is TGCGCCAGCAGCTTGGCGCCTGGGGCGGACTACGAGCAGTACTTC. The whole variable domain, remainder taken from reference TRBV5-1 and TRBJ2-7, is KAGVTQTPRYLIKTRGQQVTLSCSPISGHRSVSWYQQTPGQGLQFLFEYFSETQRNKGNFPGRFSGRQFSNSRSEMNVSTLELGDSALYLCASSLAPGADYEQYFGPGTRLTVT.

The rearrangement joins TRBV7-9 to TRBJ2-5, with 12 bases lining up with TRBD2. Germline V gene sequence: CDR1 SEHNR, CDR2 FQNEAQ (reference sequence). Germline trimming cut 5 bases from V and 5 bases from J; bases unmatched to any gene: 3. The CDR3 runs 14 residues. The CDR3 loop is CASSATSGSETQYF. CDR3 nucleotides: TGTGCCAGCAGCGCGACTAGCGGGAGTGAGACCCAGTACTTC.

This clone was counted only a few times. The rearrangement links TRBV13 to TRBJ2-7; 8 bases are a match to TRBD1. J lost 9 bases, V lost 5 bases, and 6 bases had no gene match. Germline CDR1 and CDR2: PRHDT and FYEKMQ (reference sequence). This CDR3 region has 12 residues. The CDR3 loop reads CASSRQGMGQYF. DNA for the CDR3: TGTGCCAGCAGCCGACAGGGGATGGGGCAGTACTTC.